This note documents a single T cell receptor beta chain sequence. The antigen remains undetermined. This sample is part of a study of neoadjuvant anti-PD-1 for oral cavity cancer. Time point meaning: after neoadjuvant nivolumab, at surgical resection. Cohort: HPV-negative, locally advanced oral cavity squamous cell carcinoma patients. Six replicates per PBMC sample, mostly from approximately 0.45 ug of genomic DNA. Produced via immunoSEQ multiplex PCR; TCRdb's table is partial and in-frame only. This sample has about 13,000 clones, with roughly 71% found just once. The CDR3 is made up of 15 amino acids. J was trimmed by 8 bases and V by 5 bases; bases with no gene match: 7. Germline values: CDR1 SNHLY, CDR2 FYNNEI. The study's findings and limits: Higher pretreatment blood Treg/Th17 ratios correlated with higher pretreatment blood and lower post-treatment tumor TCRbeta clonality.

The starting material was PBMCs, obtained after nivolumab (anti-PD-1) treatment. This TCR was recovered from a person aged 40 to 85 with oral cavity squamous cell carcinoma. This chain joins TRBV2 and TRBJ2-2; 11 positions match TRBD1. CDR3 sequence reads: CASSHPGTGGGELFF. DNA for the CDR3: TGTGCCAGCAGTCACCCGGGGACAGGGGGAGGGGAGCTGTTTTTT.